This entry concerns a single TCR beta chain. The donors were members of the roughly 130-subject validation cohort (separate from the roughly 670-subject first cohort). V dropped 4 bases and J dropped 4 bases, with 16 bases sitting between them. CDR3 length: 15 residues. The germline CDR1 and CDR2 sequences are MGHRA and YSYEKL. Here immunoSEQ multiplex PCR was the method, and the copy in TCRdb shows in-frame clones only, minus some. The repertoire holds about 200,000 clones, approximately 78% seen once, with over 0.95% in the top ten. These data originate in a study of cytomegalovirus exposure and HLA in healthy donors.

The sample taken for sequencing was PBMCs. The chain couples TRBV4-1 to TRBJ1-1; D possibly corresponds to TRBD1 (6 bases). The clonotype comes from a woman between 25 and 40 years old in good health and CMV-seronegative. The CDR3 region is CASSPGGLRSTEAFF. The CDR3 DNA is TGCGCCAGCAGCCCTGGGGGCCTGAGGAGCACTGAAGCTTTCTTT.